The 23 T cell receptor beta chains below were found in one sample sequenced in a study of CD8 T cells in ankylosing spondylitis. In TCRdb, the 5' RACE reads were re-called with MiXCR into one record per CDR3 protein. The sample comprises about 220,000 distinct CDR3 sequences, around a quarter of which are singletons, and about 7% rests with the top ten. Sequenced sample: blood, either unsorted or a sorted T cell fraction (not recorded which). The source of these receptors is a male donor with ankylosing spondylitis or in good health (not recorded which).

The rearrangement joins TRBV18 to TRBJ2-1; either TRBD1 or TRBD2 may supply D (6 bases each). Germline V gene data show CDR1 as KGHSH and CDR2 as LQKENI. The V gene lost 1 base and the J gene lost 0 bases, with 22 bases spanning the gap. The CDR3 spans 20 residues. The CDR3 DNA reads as TGTGCCAGCTCACCACTTTCGGGGGCCGACCCCAGGAGCTCCTACAATGAGCAGTTCTTC. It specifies CASSPLSGADPRSSYNEQFF.

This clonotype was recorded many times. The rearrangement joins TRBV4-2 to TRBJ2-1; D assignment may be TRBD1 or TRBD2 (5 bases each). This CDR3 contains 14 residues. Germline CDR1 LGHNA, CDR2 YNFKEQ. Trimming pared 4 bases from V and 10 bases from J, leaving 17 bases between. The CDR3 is CASSPDTTTGEQFF. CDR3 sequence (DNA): TGTGCCAGCAGCCCGGACACCACCACGGGGGAGCAGTTCTTC.

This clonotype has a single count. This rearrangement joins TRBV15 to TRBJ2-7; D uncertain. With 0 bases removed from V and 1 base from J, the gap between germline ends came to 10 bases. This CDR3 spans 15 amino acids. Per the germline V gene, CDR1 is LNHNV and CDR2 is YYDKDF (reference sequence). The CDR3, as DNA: TGTGCCACCAGCAGAGATATGGGTTCTTCCTACGAGCAGTACTTC. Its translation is CATSRDMGSSYEQYF.

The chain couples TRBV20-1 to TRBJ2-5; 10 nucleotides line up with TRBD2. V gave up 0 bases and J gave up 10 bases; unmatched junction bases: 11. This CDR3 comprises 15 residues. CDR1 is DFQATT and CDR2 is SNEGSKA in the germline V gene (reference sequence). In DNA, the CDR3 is TGCAGTGCTAGAGATAGCGGGAGGTCTCTAGGCGGCCAGTACTTC. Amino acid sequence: CSARDSGRSLGGQYF.

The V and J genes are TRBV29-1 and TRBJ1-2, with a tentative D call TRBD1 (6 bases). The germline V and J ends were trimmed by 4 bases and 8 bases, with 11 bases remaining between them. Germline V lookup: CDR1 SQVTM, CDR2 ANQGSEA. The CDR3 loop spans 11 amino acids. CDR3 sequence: CSVVRGRGYTF. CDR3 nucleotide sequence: TGCAGCGTTGTGCGGGGGCGAGGCTACACCTTC. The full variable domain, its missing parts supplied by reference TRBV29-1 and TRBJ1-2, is SAVISQKPSRDICQRGTSLTIQCQVDSQVTMMFWYRQQPGQSLTLIATANQGSEATYESGFVIDKFPISRPNLTFSTLTVSNMSPEDSSIYLCSVVRGRGYTFGSGTRLTVV.

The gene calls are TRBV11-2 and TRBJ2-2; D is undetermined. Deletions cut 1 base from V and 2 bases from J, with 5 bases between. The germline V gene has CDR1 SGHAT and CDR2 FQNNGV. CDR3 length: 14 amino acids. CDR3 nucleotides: TGTGCCAGCAGCTTAGCGGACAACACCGGGGAGCTGTTTTTT. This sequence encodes CASSLADNTGELFF.

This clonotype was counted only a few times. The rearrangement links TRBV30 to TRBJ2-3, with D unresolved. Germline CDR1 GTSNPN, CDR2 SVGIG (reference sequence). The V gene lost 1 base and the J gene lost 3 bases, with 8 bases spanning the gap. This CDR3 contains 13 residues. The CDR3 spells CAWSAGSTDTQYF. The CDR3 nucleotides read TGTGCCTGGAGTGCCGGCTCGACAGATACGCAGTATTTT.

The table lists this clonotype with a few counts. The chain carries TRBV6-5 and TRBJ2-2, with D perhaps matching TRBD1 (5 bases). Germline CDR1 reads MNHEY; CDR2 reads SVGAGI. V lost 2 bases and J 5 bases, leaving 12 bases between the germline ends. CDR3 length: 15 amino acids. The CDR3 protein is CASSYRPGITGELFF. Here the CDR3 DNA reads TGTGCCAGCAGTTACCGGCCAGGGATAACCGGGGAGCTGTTTTTT.

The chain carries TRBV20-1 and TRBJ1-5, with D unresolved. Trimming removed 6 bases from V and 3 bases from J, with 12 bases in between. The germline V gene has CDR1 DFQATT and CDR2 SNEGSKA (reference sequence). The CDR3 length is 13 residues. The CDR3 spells CSATSQFNQPQHF. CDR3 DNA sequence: TGCAGTGCCACCTCCCAGTTCAATCAGCCCCAGCATTTT.

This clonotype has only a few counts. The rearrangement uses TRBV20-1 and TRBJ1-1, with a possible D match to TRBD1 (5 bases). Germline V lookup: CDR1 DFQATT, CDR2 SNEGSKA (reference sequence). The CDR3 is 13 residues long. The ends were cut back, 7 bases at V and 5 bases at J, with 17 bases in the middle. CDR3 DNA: TGCAGTGGCGACATGGGGGAAAGGACTGAAGCTTTCTTT. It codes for CSGDMGERTEAFF.

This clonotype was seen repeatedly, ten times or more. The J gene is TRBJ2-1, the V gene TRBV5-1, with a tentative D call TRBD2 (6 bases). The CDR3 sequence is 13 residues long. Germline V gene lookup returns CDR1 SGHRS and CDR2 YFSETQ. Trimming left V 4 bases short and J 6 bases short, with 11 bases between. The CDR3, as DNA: TGCGCCAGCAGCCCGGGGGATATCAATGAGCAGTTCTTC. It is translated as CASSPGDINEQFF.

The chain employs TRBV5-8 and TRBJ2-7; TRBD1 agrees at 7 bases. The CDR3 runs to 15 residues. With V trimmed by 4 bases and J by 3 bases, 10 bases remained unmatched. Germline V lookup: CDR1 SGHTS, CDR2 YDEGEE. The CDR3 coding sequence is TGTGCCAGCAGCCACACAAAGACAGGGATCTACGAGCAGTACTTC. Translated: CASSHTKTGIYEQYF. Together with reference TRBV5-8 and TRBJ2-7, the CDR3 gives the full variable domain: EAGVTQSPTHLIKTRGQQATLRCSPISGHTSVYWYQQALGLGLQFLLWYDEGEERNRGNFPPRFSGRQFPNYSSELNVNALELEDSALYLCASSHTKTGIYEQYFGPGTRLTVT.

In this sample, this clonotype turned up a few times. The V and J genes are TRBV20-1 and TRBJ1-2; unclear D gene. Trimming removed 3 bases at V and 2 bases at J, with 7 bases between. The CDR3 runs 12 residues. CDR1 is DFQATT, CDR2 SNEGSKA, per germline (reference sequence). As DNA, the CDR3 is TGCAGTGCTAGGGGGTACAACTATGGCTACACCTTC. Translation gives CSARGYNYGYTF.

Here the CDR3 reads CSARRRGLAPETQYF. In DNA form, the CDR3 reads TGCAGTGCTAGGAGAAGGGGACTAGCGCCGGAGACCCAGTACTTC. V is TRBV20-1 and J is TRBJ2-5, with 10 bases lining up with TRBD2. Trimming cost V 3 bases and J 5 bases; bases outside gene matches: 9. From germline, CDR1 is DFQATT and CDR2 SNEGSKA (reference sequence). The CDR3 spans 15 residues.

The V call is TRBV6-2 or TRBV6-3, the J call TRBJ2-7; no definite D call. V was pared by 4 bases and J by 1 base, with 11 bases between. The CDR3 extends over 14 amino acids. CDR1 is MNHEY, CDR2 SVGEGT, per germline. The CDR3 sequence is CASSSMTESYEQYF. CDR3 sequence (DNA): TGTGCCAGCAGTTCGATGACTGAATCCTACGAGCAGTACTTC.

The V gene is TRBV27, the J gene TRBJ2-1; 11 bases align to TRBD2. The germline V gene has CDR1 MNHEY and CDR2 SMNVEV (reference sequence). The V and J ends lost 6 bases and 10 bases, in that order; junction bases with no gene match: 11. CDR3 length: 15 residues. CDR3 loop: CASSPRVAGGKEQFF. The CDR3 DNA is TGTGCCAGCAGCCCCCGCGTAGCGGGAGGGAAAGAGCAGTTCTTC.

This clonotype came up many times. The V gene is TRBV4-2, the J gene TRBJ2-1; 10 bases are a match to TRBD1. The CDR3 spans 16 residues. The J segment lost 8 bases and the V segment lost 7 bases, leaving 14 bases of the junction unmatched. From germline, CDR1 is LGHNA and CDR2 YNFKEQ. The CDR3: CASTRRWGQGLDEQFF. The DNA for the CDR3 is TGTGCCAGCACCCGCAGGTGGGGACAGGGGTTGGATGAGCAGTTCTTC.

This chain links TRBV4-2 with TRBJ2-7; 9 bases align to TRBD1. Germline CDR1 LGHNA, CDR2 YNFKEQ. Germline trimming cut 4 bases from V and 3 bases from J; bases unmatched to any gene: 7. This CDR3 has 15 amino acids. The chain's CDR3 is CASSPPGQGDYEQYF. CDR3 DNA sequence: TGTGCCAGCAGCCCTCCGGGACAGGGCGACTACGAGCAGTACTTC.

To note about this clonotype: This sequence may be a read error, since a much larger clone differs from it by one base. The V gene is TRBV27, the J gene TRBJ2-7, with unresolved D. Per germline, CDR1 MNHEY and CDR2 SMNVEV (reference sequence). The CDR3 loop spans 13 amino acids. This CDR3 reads CASSAAGPYERYF. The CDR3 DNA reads TGTGCCAGCAGTGCTGCCGGCCCCTACGAGCGGTACTTC.

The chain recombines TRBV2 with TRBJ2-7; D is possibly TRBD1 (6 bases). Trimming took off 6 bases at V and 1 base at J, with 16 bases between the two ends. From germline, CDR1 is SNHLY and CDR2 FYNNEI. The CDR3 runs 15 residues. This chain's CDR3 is CASRERPGASYEQYF. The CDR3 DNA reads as TGTGCCAGCAGGGAGAGGCCAGGGGCGTCCTACGAGCAGTACTTC.

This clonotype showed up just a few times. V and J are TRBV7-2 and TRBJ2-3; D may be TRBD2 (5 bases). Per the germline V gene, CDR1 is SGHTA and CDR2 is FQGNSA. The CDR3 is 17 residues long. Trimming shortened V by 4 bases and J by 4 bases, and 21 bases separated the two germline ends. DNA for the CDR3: TGTGCCAGCAGCTCCCCTCCGGGCCGGGTGGAGGCAGATACGCAGTATTTT. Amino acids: CASSSPPGRVEADTQYF.

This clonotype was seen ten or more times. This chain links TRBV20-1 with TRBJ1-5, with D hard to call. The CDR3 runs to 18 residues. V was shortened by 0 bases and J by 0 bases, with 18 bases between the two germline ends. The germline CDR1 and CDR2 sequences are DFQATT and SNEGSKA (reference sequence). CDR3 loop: CSARDITATAYSNQPQHF. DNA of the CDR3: TGCAGTGCTAGAGATATCACCGCTACAGCTTATAGCAATCAGCCCCAGCATTTT.

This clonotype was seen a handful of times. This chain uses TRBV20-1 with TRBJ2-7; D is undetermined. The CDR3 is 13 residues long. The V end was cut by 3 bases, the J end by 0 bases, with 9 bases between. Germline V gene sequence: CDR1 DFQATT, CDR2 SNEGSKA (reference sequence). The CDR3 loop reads CSASRTSSYEQYF. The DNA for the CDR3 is TGCAGTGCTAGTCGTACAAGCTCCTACGAGCAGTACTTC.